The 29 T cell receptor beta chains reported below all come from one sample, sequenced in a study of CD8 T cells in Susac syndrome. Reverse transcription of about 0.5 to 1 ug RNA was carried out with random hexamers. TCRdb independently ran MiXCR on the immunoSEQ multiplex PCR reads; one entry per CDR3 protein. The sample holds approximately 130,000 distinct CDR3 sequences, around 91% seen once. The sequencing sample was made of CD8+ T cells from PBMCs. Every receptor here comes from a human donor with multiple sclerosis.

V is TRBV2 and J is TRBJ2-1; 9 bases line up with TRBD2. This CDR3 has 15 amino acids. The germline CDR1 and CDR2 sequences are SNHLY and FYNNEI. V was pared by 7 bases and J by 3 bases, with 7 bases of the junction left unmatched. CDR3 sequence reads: CASTIGLASYNEQFF. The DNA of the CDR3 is TGTGCCAGCACCATTGGACTAGCGAGCTACAATGAGCAGTTCTTC.

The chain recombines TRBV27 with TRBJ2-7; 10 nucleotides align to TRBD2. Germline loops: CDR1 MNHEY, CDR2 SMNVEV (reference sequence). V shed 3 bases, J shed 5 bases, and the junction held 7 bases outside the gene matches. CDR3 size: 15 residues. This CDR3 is CASSLLAGEHHEQYF. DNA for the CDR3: TGTGCCAGCAGTTTGCTAGCGGGAGAACACCACGAGCAGTACTTC.

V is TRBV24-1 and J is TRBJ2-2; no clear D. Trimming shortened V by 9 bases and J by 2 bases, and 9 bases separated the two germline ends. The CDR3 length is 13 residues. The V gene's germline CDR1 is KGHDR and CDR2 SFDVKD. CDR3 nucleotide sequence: TGTGCCACCTCGGCCGGTAACACCGGGGAGCTGTTTTTT. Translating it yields CATSAGNTGELFF.

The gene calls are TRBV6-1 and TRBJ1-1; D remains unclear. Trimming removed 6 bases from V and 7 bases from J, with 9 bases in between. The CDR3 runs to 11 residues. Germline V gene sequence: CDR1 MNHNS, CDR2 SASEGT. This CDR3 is CASRAGIEAFF. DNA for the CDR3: TGTGCCAGCAGGGCGGGCATTGAAGCTTTCTTT.

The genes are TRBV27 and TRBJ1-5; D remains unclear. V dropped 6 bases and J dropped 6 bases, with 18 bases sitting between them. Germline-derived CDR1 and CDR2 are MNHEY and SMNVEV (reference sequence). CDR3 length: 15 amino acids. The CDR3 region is CASRAVEGWGQPQHF. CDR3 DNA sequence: TGTGCCAGCAGGGCCGTAGAGGGTTGGGGTCAGCCCCAGCATTTT.

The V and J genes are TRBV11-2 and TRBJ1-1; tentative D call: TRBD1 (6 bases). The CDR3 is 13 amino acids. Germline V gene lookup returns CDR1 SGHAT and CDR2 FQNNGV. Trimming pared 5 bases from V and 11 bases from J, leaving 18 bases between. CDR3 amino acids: CASSEPDTRGAFF. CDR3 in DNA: TGTGCCAGCAGCGAACCAGATACCAGGGGCGCTTTCTTT.

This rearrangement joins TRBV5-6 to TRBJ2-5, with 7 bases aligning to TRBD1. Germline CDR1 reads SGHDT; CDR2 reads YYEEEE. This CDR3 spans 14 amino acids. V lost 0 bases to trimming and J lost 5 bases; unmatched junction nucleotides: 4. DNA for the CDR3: TGTGCCAGCAGCTTGGAATCGGGACAGGAGACCCAGTACTTC. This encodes CASSLESGQETQYF.

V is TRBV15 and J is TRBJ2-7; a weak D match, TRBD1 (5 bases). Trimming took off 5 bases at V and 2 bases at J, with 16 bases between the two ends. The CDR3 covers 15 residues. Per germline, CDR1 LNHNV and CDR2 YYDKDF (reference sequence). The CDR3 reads CATSPKPGPTYEQYF. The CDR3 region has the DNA TGTGCCACCAGCCCCAAGCCAGGGCCCACCTACGAGCAGTACTTC.

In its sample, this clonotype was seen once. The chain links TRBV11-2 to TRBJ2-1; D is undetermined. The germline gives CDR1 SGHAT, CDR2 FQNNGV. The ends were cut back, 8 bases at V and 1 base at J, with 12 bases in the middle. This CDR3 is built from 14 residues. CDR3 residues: CASQEFASYNEQFF. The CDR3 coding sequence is TGTGCCAGCCAGGAGTTCGCATCCTACAATGAGCAGTTCTTC. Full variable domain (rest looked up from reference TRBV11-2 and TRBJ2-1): EAGVAQSPRYKIIEKRQSVAFWCNPISGHATLYWYQQILGQGPKLLIQFQNNGVVDDSQLPKDRFSAERLKGVDSTLKIQPAKLEDSAVYLCASQEFASYNEQFFGPGTRLTVL.

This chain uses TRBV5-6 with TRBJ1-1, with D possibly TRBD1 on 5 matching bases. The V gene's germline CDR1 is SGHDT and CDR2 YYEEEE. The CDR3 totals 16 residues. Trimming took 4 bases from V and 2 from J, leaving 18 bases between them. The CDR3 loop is CASSLVDQGYNTEAFF. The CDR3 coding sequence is TGTGCCAGCAGCCTTGTCGATCAGGGTTATAACACTGAAGCTTTCTTT.

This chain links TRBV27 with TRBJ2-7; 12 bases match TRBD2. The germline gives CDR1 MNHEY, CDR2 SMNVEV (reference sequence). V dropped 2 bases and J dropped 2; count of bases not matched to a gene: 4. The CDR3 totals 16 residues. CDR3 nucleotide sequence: TGTGCCAGCAGTTTAACGCTAGCGGGAGGGCCCTACGAGCAGTACTTC. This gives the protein CASSLTLAGGPYEQYF.

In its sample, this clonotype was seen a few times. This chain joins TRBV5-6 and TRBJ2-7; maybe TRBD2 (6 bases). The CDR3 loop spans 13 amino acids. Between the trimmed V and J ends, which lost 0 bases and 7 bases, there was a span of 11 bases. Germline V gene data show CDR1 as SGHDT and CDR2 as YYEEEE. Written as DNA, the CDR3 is TGTGCCAGCAGCTTGGGTACAGGAGGGGAGCAGTACTTC. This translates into CASSLGTGGEQYF. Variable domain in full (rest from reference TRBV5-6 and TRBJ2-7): DAGVTQSPTHLIKTRGQQVTLRCSPKSGHDTVSWYQQALGQGPQFIFQYYEEEERQRGNFPDRFSGHQFPNYSSELNVNALLLGDSALYLCASSLGTGGEQYFGPGTRLTVT.

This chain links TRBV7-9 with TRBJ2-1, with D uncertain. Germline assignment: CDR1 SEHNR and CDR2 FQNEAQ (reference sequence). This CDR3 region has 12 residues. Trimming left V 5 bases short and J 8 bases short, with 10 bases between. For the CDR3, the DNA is TGTGCCAGCAGCCATAAAAGTGATGAGCAGTTCTTC. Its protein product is CASSHKSDEQFF.

CDR3 nucleotide sequence: TGTGCCAGCTCACCCCCCGGCTTGCGGGAGAGGGTGCACGATACGCAGTATTTT. It encodes CASSPPGLRERVHDTQYF. This chain links TRBV18 with TRBJ2-3; TRBD2 matches at 7 bases. Trimming removed 3 bases from V and 6 bases from J; junction bases left unmatched: 18. CDR3 size: 18 residues. From germline, CDR1 is KGHSH and CDR2 LQKENI.

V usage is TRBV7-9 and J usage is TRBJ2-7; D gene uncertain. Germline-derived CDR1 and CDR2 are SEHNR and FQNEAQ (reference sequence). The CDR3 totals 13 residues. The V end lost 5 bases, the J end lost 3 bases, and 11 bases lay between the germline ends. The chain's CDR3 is CASSPPTNYEQYF. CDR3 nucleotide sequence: TGTGCCAGCAGCCCCCCGACAAACTACGAGCAGTACTTC. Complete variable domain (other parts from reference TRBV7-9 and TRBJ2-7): DTGVSQNPRHKITKRGQNVTFRCDPISEHNRLYWYRQTLGQGPEFLTYFQNEAQLEKSRLLSDRFSAERPKGSFSTLEIQRTEQGDSAMYLCASSPPTNYEQYFGPGTRLTVT.

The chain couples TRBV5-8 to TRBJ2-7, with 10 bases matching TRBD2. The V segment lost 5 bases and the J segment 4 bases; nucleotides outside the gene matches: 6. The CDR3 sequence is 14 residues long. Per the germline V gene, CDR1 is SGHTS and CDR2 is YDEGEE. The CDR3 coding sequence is TGTGCCAGCAGTTGGGCTAGCGGGAGTTACGAGCAGTACTTC. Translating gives CASSWASGSYEQYF.

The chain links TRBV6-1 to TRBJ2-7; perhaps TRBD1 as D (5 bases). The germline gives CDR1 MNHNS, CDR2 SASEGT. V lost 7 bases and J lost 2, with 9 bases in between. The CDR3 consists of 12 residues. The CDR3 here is CASMGLAYEQYF. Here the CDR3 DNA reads TGTGCCAGCATGGGGCTAGCCTACGAGCAGTACTTC.

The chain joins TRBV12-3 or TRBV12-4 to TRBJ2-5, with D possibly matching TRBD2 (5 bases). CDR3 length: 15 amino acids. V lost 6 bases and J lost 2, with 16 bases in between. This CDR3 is CASSLLGSGQETQYF. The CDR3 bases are TGTGCCAGCAGCCTCCTGGGGTCGGGGCAAGAGACCCAGTACTTC.

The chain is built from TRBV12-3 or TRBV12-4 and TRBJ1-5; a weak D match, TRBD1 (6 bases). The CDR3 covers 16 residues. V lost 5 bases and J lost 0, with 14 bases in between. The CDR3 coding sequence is TGTGCCAGCAGTCTGGGGGGCCAGTATAGCAATCAGCCCCAGCATTTT. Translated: CASSLGGQYSNQPQHF.

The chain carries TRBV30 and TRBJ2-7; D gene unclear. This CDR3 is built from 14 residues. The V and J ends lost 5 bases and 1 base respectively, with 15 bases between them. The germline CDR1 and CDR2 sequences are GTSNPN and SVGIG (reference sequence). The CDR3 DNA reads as TGTGCCTGGGAGGCAGAATTAGAATCCTACGAGCAGTACTTC. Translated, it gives CAWEAELESYEQYF.

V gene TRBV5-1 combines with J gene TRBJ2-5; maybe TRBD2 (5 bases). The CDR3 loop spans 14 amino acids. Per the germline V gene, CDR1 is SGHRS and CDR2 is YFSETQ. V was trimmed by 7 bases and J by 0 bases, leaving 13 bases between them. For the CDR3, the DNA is TGCGCCAGCCGGACGGGTAGCGACCAAGAGACCCAGTACTTC. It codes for CASRTGSDQETQYF. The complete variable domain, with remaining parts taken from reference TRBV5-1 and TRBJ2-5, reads KAGVTQTPRYLIKTRGQQVTLSCSPISGHRSVSWYQQTPGQGLQFLFEYFSETQRNKGNFPGRFSGRQFSNSRSEMNVSTLELGDSALYLCASRTGSDQETQYFGPGTRLLVL.

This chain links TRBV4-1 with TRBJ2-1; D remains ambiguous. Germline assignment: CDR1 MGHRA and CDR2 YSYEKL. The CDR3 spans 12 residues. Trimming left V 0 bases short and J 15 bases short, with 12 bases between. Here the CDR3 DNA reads TGCGCCAGCAGCCAAGATGGTATCTTTGGGTTCTTC. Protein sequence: CASSQDGIFGFF.

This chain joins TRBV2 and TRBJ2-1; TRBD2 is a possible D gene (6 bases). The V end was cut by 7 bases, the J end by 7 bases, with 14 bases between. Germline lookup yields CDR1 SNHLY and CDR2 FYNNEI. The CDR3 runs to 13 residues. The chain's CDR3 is CASNEGGRNEQFF. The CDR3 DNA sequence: TGTGCCAGCAATGAGGGAGGAAGGAATGAGCAGTTCTTC.

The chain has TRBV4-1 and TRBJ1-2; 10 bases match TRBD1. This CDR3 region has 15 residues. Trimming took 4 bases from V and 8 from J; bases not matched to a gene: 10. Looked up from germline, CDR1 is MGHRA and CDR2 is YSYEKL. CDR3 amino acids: CASSPSTGGAEGYTF. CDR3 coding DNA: TGCGCCAGCAGCCCGTCGACAGGGGGCGCGGAAGGCTACACCTTC.

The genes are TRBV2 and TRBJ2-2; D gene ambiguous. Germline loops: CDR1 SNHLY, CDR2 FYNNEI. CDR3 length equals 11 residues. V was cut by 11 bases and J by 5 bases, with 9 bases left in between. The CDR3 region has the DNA TGTGCCGGTATGGCGACCGGGGAGCTGTTTTTT. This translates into CAGMATGELFF.

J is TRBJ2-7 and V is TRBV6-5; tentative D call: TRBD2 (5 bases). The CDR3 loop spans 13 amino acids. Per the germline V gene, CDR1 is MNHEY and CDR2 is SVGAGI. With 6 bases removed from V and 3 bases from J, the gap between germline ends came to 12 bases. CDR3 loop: CASSHGRGYEQYF. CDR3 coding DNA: TGTGCCAGCAGCCATGGACGGGGCTACGAGCAGTACTTC.

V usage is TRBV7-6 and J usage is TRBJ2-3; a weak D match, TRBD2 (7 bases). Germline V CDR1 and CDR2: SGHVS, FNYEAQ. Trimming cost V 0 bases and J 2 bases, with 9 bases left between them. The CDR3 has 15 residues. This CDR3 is CASSLAAGHTDTQYF. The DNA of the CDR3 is TGTGCCAGCAGCTTAGCAGCGGGACACACAGATACGCAGTATTTT.

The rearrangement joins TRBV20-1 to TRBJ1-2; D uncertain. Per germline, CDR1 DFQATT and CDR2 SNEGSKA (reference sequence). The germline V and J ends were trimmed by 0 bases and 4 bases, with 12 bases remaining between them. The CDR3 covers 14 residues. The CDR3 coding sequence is TGCAGTGCTAGAGATCCCAGGACCACCTATGGCTACACCTTC. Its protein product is CSARDPRTTYGYTF.

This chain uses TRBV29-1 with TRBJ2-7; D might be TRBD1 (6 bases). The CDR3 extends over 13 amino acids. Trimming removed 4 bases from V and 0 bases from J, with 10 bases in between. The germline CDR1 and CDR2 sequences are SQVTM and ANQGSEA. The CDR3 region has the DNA TGCAGCGTTGTAAAGGACAGCTCCTACGAGCAGTACTTC. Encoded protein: CSVVKDSSYEQYF.